The subject of this entry is one TCR beta chain. Its antigen is currently unknown. This record comes from a study of Graves' ophthalmopathy and Graves' hyperthyroidism. Study background: Peripheral blood was gathered at first diagnosis, ahead of any treatment whatsoever.

Between the trimmed V and J ends, which lost 6 bases and 7 bases, there was a span of 16 bases. Germline V gene data show CDR1 as LNHNV and CDR2 as YYDKDF (reference sequence). This CDR3 region has 13 residues. Diagnostic conclusions were grounded in clinical symptoms, serum thyroxine, TRAb, thyroid ultrasound and orbital computed tomography. The PBMCs were taken from about 10 ml of fresh peripheral blood. Whole-study findings and limits: Prediction of ophthalmopathy progression reached about 70% sensitivity and about 72% specificity.

Amplifying from RNA transcripts, the study obtained TCR beta CDR3 regions. A first-round RT-PCR used HTBI primers, followed by a second-round multiplex PCR. MiXCR, applied by TCRdb to the multiplex PCR reads, yields one record per CDR3 protein. This table holds hundreds of thousands of distinct CDR3 sequences, 35% to 45% found once. The sequence came from an adult man with Graves' ophthalmopathy. V is TRBV15 and J is TRBJ2-7; D is possibly TRBD1 or TRBD2 (5 bases each). The sequencing input was peripheral blood. CDR3 amino acids: CATSSVGTGEQYF. The CDR3 DNA reads TGTGCCACCAGTTCAGTCGGGACGGGAGAGCAGTACTTC.